The T cell receptor (beta chain) described here comes from a study of circulating CD8 cells and anti-PD-1 response in melanoma. Study-wide findings and caveats: A small cohort with few responders supplied the baseline and M1 comparisons. Previously treated and treatment-naive patients were pooled together.

Four subsets defined by PD-1 and/or TIGIT were sorted from live CD3+CD8+TCRalphabeta+ cells. This clonotype is labeled medium-sized. Its antigen is unidentified. The germline V gene encodes CDR1 LNHDA and CDR2 SQIVND (reference sequence). The CDR3 is 16 residues long. V was pared by 6 bases and J by 3 bases, with 12 bases of the junction left unmatched. The QIAseq Immune Repertoire TCR panel built the libraries from roughly 16 ng of total RNA. TCRdb re-called the reads with MiXCR, one entry per CDR3 protein. The data show about 920 distinct CDR3 sequences, roughly 6.2% seen once. The chain carries TRBV19 and TRBJ2-7; 9 bases line up with TRBD1. The sequence derives from a human donor with melanoma. Here the sequenced sample was CD8+ T cells from PBMCs, taken at baseline or after one month of anti-PD-1 therapy (not recorded which). CDR3 region: CASSPPSGTGFYEQYF. DNA for the CDR3: TGTGCCAGTAGCCCACCGTCGGGGACAGGGTTCTACGAGCAGTACTTC.